Presented here are 18 T cell receptor beta chains from one specimen sequenced in a study of blood T cell repertoires in COVID-19. Assay used: immunoSEQ multiplex PCR; TCRdb lists only in-frame clones, some missing. This table holds 120,000 to 150,000 clones, over 80% found once. Sequenced input: peripheral blood. All receptors come from a man aged 45 to 65 who had recovered from COVID-19.

The chain links TRBV6-6 to TRBJ2-7, with 11 bases matching TRBD1. Trimming removed 4 bases from V and 6 bases from J; junction bases left unmatched: 5. Germline V gives CDR1 MNHNY, CDR2 SVGAGI (reference sequence). The CDR3 runs 14 residues. The CDR3 nucleotides are TGTGCCAGCAGTTTGGACAGGGGGCTCGGCGAGCAGTACTTC. Protein sequence: CASSLDRGLGEQYF.

This chain joins TRBV19 and TRBJ2-5; D gene ambiguous. The CDR3 loop spans 15 amino acids. Germline values: CDR1 LNHDA, CDR2 SQIVND (reference sequence). The germline V and J ends were trimmed by 1 base and 9 bases, with 18 bases remaining between them. CDR3 nucleotide sequence: TGTGCCAGTAGTATAGGAACCCAACCCAACTCGGCCCAGTACTTC. It yields the protein CASSIGTQPNSAQYF.

The chain employs TRBV6-2 or TRBV6-3 and TRBJ1-1, with D unresolved. This CDR3 has 14 residues. The germline V and J ends were trimmed by 0 bases and 3 bases, with 8 bases remaining between them. Germline values: CDR1 MNHEY, CDR2 SVGEGT. DNA for the CDR3: TGTGCCAGCAGTTACTCGACATTCCACACTGAAGCTTTCTTT. Its protein product is CASSYSTFHTEAFF.

The rearrangement links TRBV19 to TRBJ2-2; TRBD1 agrees at 8 bases. The CDR3 length is 14 residues. The germline V gene encodes CDR1 LNHDA and CDR2 SQIVND (reference sequence). The V segment lost 5 bases and the J segment 5 bases; nucleotides outside the gene matches: 4. The CDR3 DNA sequence: TGTGCCAGTAGTGCAGGGGGCGGTACCGGGGAGCTGTTTTTT. This encodes CASSAGGGTGELFF.

The V call is TRBV27, the J call TRBJ2-2; tentative D call: TRBD1 (5 bases). This CDR3 spans 14 amino acids. Trimming removed 5 bases at V and 3 bases at J, with 10 bases between. CDR1 and CDR2 from the germline V gene are MNHEY and SMNVEV (reference sequence). The CDR3 bases are TGTGCCAGCAGTAGGGGCAGAGACACCGGGGAGCTGTTTTTT. Encoded protein: CASSRGRDTGELFF.

The chain is built from TRBV7-2 and TRBJ2-5; D perhaps matches TRBD1 (5 bases). Trimming stripped 3 bases from V and 5 bases from J, with 13 bases between. The germline V gene has CDR1 SGHTA and CDR2 FQGNSA. This CDR3 has 14 residues. The chain's CDR3 is CASSLTPGRETQYF. CDR3 sequence (DNA): TGTGCCAGCAGCTTGACCCCAGGGCGGGAGACCCAGTACTTC.

This rearrangement joins TRBV12-5 to TRBJ1-1; maybe TRBD1 (5 bases). CDR1 and CDR2 from the germline V gene are LGHNT and FRNRAP. The CDR3 runs 17 residues. Deletions cut 4 bases from V and 0 bases from J, with 18 bases between. The CDR3 is CASGWSQGGGMNTEAFF. The CDR3 DNA sequence: TGTGCTAGTGGTTGGTCCCAGGGCGGGGGTATGAACACTGAAGCTTTCTTT.

The chain joins TRBV6-5 to TRBJ2-5; 8 bases map to TRBD1. The CDR3 has 12 residues. Germline V lookup: CDR1 MNHEY, CDR2 SVGAGI. The ends lost 11 bases at V and 5 bases at J; junction bases unmatched: 7. The CDR3 is CAARGQRETQYF. The CDR3 bases are TGTGCCGCCAGGGGGCAGCGGGAGACCCAGTACTTC.

The chain recombines TRBV5-4 with TRBJ1-1; D is unresolved. There are 15 residues in the CDR3. Trimming pared 0 bases from V and 2 bases from J, leaving 11 bases between. Germline V gives CDR1 SGHNT, CDR2 YYREEE (reference sequence). The CDR3 loop reads CASSLDGGRNTEAFF. The CDR3, as DNA: TGTGCCAGCAGCTTGGATGGAGGCCGAAACACTGAAGCTTTCTTT.

This clone was seen just once. This chain links TRBV6-2 or TRBV6-3 with TRBJ2-3; TRBD2 might be the D (6 bases). CDR3 size: 14 residues. V dropped 4 bases and J dropped 2 bases, with 10 bases sitting between them. Germline CDR1 and CDR2: MNHEY and SVGEGT. As DNA, the CDR3 is TGTGCCAGCAGTTCGGGACTTTCCACAGATACGCAGTATTTT. It encodes CASSSGLSTDTQYF.

The gene calls are TRBV11-2 and TRBJ2-5; tentative D call: TRBD1 (6 bases). Germline V lookup: CDR1 SGHAT, CDR2 FQNNGV. With 0 bases removed from V and 1 base from J, the gap between germline ends came to 9 bases. This CDR3 comprises 15 residues. The CDR3 reads CASSLEGQSQETQYF. CDR3 nucleotides: TGTGCCAGCAGCTTAGAAGGACAGAGCCAAGAGACCCAGTACTTC.

The J gene is TRBJ2-7, the V gene TRBV6-5; 7 bases line up with TRBD1. Germline values: CDR1 MNHEY, CDR2 SVGAGI. With 9 bases clipped from V and 0 bases from J, the junction kept 8 bases outside the gene matches. This CDR3 comprises 14 residues. CDR3 DNA: TGTGCCAGTTTGGGACAGCTGAGCTCCTACGAGCAGTACTTC. It codes for CASLGQLSSYEQYF.

The chain couples TRBV30 to TRBJ2-7; 8 bases are a match to TRBD1. Germline V gene lookup returns CDR1 GTSNPN and CDR2 SVGIG (reference sequence). CDR3 length: 11 residues. The CDR3 nucleotides read TGTGCCTGGGACGGGACAGGCGGGTTGAAGGTC. This translates into CAWDGTGGLKV.

This clone was picked up a small number of times. This chain joins TRBV9 and TRBJ2-5; 8 bases agree with TRBD1. Germline-derived CDR1 and CDR2 are SGDLS and YYNGEE. With 3 bases clipped from V and 4 bases from J, the junction kept 5 bases outside the gene matches. The CDR3 length is 14 residues. CDR3 sequence reads: CASSAQGAGETQYF. The CDR3 bases are TGTGCCAGCAGCGCCCAGGGGGCTGGAGAGACCCAGTACTTC.

V and J are TRBV29-1 and TRBJ2-5; D remains ambiguous. V was clipped by 4 bases and J by 2 bases, with 5 bases between them. The length of the CDR3 is 11 residues. CDR1 and CDR2 from the germline V gene are SQVTM and ANQGSEA. The CDR3 DNA reads as TGCAGCGTTGCTAAACAAGAGACCCAGTACTTC. The encoded protein is CSVAKQETQYF.

The chain combines TRBV19 with TRBJ1-5, with 8 bases aligning to TRBD1. Germline V CDR1 and CDR2: LNHDA, SQIVND (reference sequence). The trim removed 4 bases at V and 6 bases at J, leaving 8 bases unmatched. There are 15 residues in the CDR3. CDR3 amino acids: CASSTWTGLAQPQHF. The CDR3 nucleotides read TGTGCCAGTAGTACGTGGACAGGGTTGGCTCAGCCCCAGCATTTT. Full variable domain (outside the CDR3, taken from reference TRBV19 and TRBJ1-5): DGGITQSPKYLFRKEGQNVTLSCEQNLNHDAMYWYRQDPGQGLRLIYYSQIVNDFQKGDIAEGYSVSREKKESFPLTVTSAQKNPTAFYLCASSTWTGLAQPQHFGDGTRLSIL.

The chain combines TRBV6-5 with TRBJ2-2; possibly TRBD1 for D (6 bases). The CDR3 is 15 residues long. V lost 6 bases to trimming and J lost 1 base, with 12 bases between them. Germline V lookup: CDR1 MNHEY, CDR2 SVGAGI. In DNA form, the CDR3 reads TGTGCCAGCAGCGATGGGACACTGAACACCGGGGAGCTGTTTTTT. Amino acid sequence: CASSDGTLNTGELFF.

The chain employs TRBV30 and TRBJ1-1, with D maybe TRBD1 (6 bases). Trimming removed 0 bases at V and 4 bases at J, with 21 bases between. The CDR3 consists of 17 residues. Germline-derived CDR1 and CDR2 are GTSNPN and SVGIG (reference sequence). The CDR3 DNA reads TGTGCCTGGAGTGTATACCACAGGGACAAAGAGGTCACTGAAGCTTTCTTT. Its protein is CAWSVYHRDKEVTEAFF.